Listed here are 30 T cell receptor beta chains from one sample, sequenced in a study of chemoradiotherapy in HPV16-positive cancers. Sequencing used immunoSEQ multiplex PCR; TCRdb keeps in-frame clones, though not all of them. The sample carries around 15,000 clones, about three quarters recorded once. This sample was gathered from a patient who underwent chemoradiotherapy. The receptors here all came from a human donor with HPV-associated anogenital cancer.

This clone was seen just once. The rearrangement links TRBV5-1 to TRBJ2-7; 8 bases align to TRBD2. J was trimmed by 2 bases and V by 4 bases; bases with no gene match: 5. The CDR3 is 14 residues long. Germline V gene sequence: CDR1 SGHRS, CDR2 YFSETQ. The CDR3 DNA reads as TGCGCCAGCAGCCCCACGGGGGGGCCCTACGAGCAGTACTTC. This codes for CASSPTGGPYEQYF.

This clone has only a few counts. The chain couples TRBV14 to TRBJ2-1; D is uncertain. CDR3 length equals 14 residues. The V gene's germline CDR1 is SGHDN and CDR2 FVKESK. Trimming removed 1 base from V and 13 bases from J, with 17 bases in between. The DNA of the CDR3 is TGTGCCAGCAGCCAAGGGCGAAGACTCACGAGACAGTTCTTC. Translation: CASSQGRRLTRQFF.

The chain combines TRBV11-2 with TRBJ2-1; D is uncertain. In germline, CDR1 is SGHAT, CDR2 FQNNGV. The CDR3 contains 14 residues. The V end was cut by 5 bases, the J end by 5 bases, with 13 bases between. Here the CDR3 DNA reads TGTGCCAGCAGCATAAATTCATATAACAATGAGCAGTTCTTC. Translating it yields CASSINSYNNEQFF.

CDR3 sequence reads: CASSQRTGRRSGYTF. The CDR3, as DNA: TGTGCCAGCAGCCAACGGACAGGCCGGAGGTCTGGCTACACCTTC. The rearrangement uses TRBV13 and TRBJ1-2; 7 bases agree with TRBD1. The CDR3 extends over 15 amino acids. CDR1 is PRHDT and CDR2 is FYEKMQ in the germline V gene (reference sequence). J lost 7 bases, V lost 5 bases, and 13 bases had no gene match. Complete variable domain (other parts from reference TRBV13 and TRBJ1-2): AAGVIQSPRHLIKEKRETATLKCYPIPRHDTVYWYQQGPGQDPQFLISFYEKMQSDKGSIPDRFSAQQFSDYHSELNMSSLELGDSALYFCASSQRTGRRSGYTFGSGTRLTVV.

For the CDR3, the DNA is TGTGCCTGGAGTGCGGCAGGGCAGAGCTACGAGCAGTACTTC. Translation gives CAWSAAGQSYEQYF. V and J are TRBV30 and TRBJ2-7, with TRBD1 as a possible D gene (5 bases). Germline V gene lookup returns CDR1 GTSNPN and CDR2 SVGIG (reference sequence). Trimming removed 1 base at V and 3 bases at J, with 13 bases between. This CDR3 comprises 14 residues.

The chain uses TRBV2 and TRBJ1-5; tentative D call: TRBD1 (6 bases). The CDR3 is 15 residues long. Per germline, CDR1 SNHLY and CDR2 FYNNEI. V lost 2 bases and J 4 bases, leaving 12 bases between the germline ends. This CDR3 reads CASSEFDRINQPQHF. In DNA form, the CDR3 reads TGTGCCAGCAGTGAATTTGACAGGATTAATCAGCCCCAGCATTTT. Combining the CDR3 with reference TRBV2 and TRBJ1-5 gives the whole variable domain EPEVTQTPSHQVTQMGQEVILRCVPISNHLYFYWYRQILGQKVEFLVSFYNNEISEKSEIFDDQFSVERPDGSNFTLKIRSTKLEDSAMYFCASSEFDRINQPQHFGDGTRLSIL.

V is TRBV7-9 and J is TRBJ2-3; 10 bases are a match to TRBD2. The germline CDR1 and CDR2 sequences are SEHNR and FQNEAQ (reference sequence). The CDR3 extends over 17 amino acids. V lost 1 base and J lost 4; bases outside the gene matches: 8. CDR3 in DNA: TGTGCCAGCAGCTTAGGGCGCGGACTAGCGGCCTCAGATACGCAGTATTTT. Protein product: CASSLGRGLAASDTQYF.

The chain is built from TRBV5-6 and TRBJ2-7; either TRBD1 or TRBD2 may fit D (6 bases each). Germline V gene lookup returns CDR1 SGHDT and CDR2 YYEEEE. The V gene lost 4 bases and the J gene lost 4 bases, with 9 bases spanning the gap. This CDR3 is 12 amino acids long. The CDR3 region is CASSRGQYEQYF. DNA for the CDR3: TGTGCCAGCAGCCGGGGGCAATACGAGCAGTACTTC.

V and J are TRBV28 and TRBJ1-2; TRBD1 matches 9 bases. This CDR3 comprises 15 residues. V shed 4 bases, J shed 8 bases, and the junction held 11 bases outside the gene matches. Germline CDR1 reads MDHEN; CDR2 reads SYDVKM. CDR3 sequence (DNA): TGTGCCAGCAGTTGGTCCGGGACAGGGTTTCGCGGCTACACCTTC. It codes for CASSWSGTGFRGYTF.

The CDR3 DNA is TGTGCCAGCAGCTTGGGCCAGGGGGCGGCGGGCTACACCTTC. As protein: CASSLGQGAAGYTF. The chain carries TRBV5-4 and TRBJ1-2; 8 nucleotides line up with TRBD1. CDR1 and CDR2 (germline): SGHNT, YYREEE (reference sequence). The CDR3 has 14 residues. V dropped 0 bases and J dropped 8; count of bases not matched to a gene: 6.

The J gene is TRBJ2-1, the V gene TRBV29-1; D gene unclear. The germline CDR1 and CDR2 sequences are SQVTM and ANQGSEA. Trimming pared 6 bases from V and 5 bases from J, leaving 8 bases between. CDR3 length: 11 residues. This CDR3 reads CSVSVDNEQFF. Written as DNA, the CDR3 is TGCAGCGTCTCGGTCGACAATGAGCAGTTCTTC.

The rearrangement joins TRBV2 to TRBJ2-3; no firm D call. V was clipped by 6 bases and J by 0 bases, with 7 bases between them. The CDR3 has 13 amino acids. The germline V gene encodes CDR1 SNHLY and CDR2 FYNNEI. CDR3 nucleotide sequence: TGTGCCAGCAGCGATGAGAGCACAGATACGCAGTATTTT. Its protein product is CASSDESTDTQYF.

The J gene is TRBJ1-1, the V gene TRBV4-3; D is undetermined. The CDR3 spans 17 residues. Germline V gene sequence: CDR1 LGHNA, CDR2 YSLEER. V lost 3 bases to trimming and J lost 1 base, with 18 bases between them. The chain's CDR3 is CASSQGLSGGWNTEAFF. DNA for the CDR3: TGCGCCAGCAGCCAGGGCCTCTCGGGTGGGTGGAACACTGAAGCTTTCTTT.

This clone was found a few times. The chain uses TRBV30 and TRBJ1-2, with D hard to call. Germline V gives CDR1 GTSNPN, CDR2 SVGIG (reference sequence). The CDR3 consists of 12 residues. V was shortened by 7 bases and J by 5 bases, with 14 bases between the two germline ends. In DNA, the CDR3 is TGTGCCTTCAAGACTCTTCAATATGGCTACACCTTC. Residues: CAFKTLQYGYTF.

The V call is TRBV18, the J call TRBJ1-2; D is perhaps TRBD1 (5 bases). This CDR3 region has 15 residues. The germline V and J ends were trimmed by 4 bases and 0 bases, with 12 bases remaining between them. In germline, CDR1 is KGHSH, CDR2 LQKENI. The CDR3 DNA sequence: TGTGCCAGCTCACTTCCCCTGGGGGCTAACTATGGCTACACCTTC. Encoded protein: CASSLPLGANYGYTF.

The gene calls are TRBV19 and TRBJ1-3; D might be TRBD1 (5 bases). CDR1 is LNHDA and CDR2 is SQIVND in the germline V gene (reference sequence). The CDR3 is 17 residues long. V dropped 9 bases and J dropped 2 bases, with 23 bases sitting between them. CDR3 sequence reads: CASVMGTGAPAGNTIYF. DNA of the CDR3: TGTGCCAGCGTTATGGGCACAGGAGCACCTGCTGGAAACACCATATATTTT.

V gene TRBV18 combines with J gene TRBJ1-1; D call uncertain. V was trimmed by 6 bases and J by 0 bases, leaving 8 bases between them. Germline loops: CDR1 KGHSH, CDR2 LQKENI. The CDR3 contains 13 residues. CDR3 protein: CASSSGMNTEAFF. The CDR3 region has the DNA TGTGCCAGCTCGTCGGGCATGAACACTGAAGCTTTCTTT.

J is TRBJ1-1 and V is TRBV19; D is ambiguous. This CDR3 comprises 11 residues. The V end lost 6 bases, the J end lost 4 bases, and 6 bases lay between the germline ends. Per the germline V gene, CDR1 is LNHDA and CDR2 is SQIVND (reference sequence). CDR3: CASRSPTEAFF. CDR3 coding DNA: TGTGCCAGTAGAAGTCCCACTGAAGCTTTCTTT. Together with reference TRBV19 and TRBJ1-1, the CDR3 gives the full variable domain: DGGITQSPKYLFRKEGQNVTLSCEQNLNHDAMYWYRQDPGQGLRLIYYSQIVNDFQKGDIAEGYSVSREKKESFPLTVTSAQKNPTAFYLCASRSPTEAFFGQGTRLTVV.

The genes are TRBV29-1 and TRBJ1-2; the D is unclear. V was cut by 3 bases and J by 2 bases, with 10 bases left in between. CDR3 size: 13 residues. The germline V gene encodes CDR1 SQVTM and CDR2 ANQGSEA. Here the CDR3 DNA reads TGCAGCGTTGACTCCGGAGAGAACTATGGCTACACCTTC. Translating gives CSVDSGENYGYTF.

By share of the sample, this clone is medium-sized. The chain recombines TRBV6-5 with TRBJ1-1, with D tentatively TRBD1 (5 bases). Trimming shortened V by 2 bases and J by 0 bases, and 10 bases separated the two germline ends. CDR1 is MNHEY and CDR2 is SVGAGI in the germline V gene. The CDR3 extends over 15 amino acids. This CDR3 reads CASSYEGLMNTEAFF. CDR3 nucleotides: TGTGCCAGCAGTTACGAGGGGTTAATGAACACTGAAGCTTTCTTT.

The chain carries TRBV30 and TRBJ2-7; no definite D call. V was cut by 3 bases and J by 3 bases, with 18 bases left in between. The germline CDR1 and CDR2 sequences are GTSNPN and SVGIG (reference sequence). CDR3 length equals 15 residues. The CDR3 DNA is TGTGCCTGGAGCGCCGGCGATTCACGGCTCTACGAGCAGTACTTC. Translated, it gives CAWSAGDSRLYEQYF. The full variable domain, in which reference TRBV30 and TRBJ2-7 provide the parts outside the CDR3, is SQTIHQWPATLVQPVGSPLSLECTVEGTSNPNLYWYRQAAGRGLQLLFYSVGIGQISSEVPQNLSASRPQDRQFILSSKKLLLSDSGFYLCAWSAGDSRLYEQYFGPGTRLTVT.

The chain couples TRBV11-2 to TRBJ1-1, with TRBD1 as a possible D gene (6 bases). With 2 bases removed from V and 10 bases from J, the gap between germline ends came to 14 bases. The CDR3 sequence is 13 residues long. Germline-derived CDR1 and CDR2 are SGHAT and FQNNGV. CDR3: CASSLNRGQRAFF. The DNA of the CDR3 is TGTGCCAGCAGCTTAAACCGGGGGCAGCGAGCTTTCTTT.

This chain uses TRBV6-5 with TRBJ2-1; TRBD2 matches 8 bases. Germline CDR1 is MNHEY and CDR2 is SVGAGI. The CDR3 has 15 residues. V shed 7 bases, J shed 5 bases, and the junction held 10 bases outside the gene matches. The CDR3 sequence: CASTNGLARNNEQFF. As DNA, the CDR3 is TGTGCCAGCACCAACGGACTAGCCCGAAACAATGAGCAGTTCTTC.

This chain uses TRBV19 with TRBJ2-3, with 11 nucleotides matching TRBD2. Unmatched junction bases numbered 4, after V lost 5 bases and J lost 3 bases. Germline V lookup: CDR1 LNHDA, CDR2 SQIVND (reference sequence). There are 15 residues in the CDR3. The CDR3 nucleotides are TGTGCCAGTAGTCCCAGACTAGCGGGAACAGATACGCAGTATTTT. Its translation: CASSPRLAGTDTQYF.

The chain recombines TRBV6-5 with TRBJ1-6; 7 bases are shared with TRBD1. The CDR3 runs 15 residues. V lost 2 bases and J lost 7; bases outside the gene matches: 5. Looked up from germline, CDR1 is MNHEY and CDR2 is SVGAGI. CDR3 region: CASSYEGAQNSPLHF. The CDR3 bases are TGTGCCAGCAGTTACGAGGGGGCGCAGAATTCACCCCTCCACTTT.

CDR3 amino acids: CASSEEEGGASEQFF. Here the CDR3 DNA reads TGTGCCAGCAGTGAAGAGGAAGGGGGGGCTAGTGAGCAGTTCTTC. The V call is TRBV6-1, the J call TRBJ2-1; D might be TRBD2 (7 bases). The V gene lost 1 base and the J gene lost 9 bases, with 16 bases spanning the gap. Germline CDR1 and CDR2: MNHNS and SASEGT. The CDR3 is made up of 15 amino acids.

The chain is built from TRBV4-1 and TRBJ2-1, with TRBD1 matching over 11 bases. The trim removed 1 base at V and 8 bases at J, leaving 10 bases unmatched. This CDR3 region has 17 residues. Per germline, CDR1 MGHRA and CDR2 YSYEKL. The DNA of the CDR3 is TGCGCCAGCAGCCAAGGCCACGGACAGGGGGCGCATGATGAGCAGTTCTTC. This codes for CASSQGHGQGAHDEQFF.

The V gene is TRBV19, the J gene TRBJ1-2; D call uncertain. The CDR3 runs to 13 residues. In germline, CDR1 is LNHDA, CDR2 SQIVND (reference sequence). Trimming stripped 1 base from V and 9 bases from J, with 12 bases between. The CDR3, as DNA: TGTGCCAGTAGTATAGCTCCGCTTAACAGCTACACCTTC. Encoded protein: CASSIAPLNSYTF.

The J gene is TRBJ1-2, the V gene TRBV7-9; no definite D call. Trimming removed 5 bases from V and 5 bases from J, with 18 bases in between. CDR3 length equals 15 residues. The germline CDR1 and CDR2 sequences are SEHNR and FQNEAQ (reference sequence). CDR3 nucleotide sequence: TGTGCCAGCAGCCCCGGAACCAGCTCAGCTTATGGCTACACCTTC. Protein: CASSPGTSSAYGYTF. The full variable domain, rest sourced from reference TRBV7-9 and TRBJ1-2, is DTGVSQNPRHKITKRGQNVTFRCDPISEHNRLYWYRQTLGQGPEFLTYFQNEAQLEKSRLLSDRFSAERPKGSFSTLEIQRTEQGDSAMYLCASSPGTSSAYGYTFGSGTRLTVV.

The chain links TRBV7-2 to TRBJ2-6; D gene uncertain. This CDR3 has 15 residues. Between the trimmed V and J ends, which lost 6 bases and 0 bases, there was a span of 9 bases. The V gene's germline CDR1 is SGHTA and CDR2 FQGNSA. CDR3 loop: CASRSHHSGANVLTF. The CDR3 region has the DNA TGTGCCAGCAGGAGTCACCACTCTGGGGCCAACGTCCTGACTTTC.